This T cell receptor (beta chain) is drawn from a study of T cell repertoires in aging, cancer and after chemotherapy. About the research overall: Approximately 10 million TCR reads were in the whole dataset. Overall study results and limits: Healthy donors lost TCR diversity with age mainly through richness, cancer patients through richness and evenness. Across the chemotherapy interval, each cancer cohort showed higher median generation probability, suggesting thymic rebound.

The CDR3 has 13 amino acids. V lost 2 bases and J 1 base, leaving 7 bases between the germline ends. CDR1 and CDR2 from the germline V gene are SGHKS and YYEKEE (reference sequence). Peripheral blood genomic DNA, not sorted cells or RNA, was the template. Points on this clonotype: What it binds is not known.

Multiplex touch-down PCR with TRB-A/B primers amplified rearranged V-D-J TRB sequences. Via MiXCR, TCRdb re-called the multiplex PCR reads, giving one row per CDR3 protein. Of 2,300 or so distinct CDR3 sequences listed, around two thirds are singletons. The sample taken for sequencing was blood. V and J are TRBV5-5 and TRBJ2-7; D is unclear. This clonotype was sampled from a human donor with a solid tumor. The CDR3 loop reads CASSFGYSYEQYF. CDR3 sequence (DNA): TGTGCCAGCAGCTTTGGATATTCCTACGAGCAGTACTTC. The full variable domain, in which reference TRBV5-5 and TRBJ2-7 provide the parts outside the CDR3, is DAGVTQSPTHLIKTRGQQVTLRCSPISGHKSVSWYQQVLGQGPQFIFQYYEKEERGRGNFPDRFSARQFPNYSSELNVNALLLGDSALYLCASSFGYSYEQYFGPGTRLTVT.